This TCR beta chain comes out of a study of cytomegalovirus exposure and HLA in healthy donors. The PCR was carried out with 60 Vbeta primers and 13 Jbeta primers. Profiled with immunoSEQ multiplex PCR; TCRdb holds only in-frame clones, not every one. This sample has 150,000 to 200,000 clones, with over 60% found just once. Note on this clone: At one end, the junction sequence differs from germline, possibly due to a read error.

CDR1 and CDR2 from the germline V gene are SNHLY and FYNNEI. The CDR3 loop spans 18 amino acids. The rearrangement joins TRBV2 to TRBJ1-5, with D tentatively TRBD1 (6 bases). This receptor was taken from a woman aged 40-49 years in good health and CMV-seronegative. The sequenced sample was PBMCs. CDR3 amino acids: CANSSGQTLTHSNQPQHF. The CDR3 DNA reads TGTGCCAACAGTTCCGGACAGACTCTAACCCATAGCAATCAGCCCCAGCATTTT.